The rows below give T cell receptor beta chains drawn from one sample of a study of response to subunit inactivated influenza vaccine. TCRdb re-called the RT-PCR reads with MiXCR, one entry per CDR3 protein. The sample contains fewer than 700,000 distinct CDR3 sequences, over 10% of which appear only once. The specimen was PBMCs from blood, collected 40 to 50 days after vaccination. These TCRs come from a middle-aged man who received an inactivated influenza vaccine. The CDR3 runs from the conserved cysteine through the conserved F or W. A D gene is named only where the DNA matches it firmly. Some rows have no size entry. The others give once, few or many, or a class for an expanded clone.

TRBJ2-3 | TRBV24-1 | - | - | TGTGCCACCAGTGATATGGGGGGCACAGATACGCAGTATTTT | CATSDMGGTDTQYF
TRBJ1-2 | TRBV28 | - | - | TGTGCCAGCACTCCCCCCCGGGGGCGAGGCTATGGCTACACCTTC | CASTPPRGRGYGYTF
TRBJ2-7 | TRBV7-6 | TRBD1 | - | TGTGCCAGCAGCACCCAATCCCAGGGGGGACAGGGGGCCTACGAGCAGTACTTC | CASSTQSQGGQGAYEQYF
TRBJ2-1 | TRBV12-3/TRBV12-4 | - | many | TGTGCCAGCACCATTTCCCTGCGGGGTGAGCAGTTCTTC | CASTISLRGEQFF
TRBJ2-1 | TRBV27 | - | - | TGTGCCAGCAGTTTATTGCCGCCCTACAATGAGCAGTTCTTC | CASSLLPPYNEQFF
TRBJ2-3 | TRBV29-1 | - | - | TGCAGCGTTGAATCTGCGGGGAGCACAGATACGCAGTATTTT | CSVESAGSTDTQYF
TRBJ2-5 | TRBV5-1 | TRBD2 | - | TGCGCCAGCAGCCCGGGGACTAGCAGAGGAGAGACCCAGTACTTC | CASSPGTSRGETQYF
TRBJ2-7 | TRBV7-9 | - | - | TGTGCCAGCAGCTTAGCGGCTCTTTCCCCCTACGAGCAGTACTTC | CASSLAALSPYEQYF
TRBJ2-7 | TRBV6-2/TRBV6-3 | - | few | TGTGCCAGCAGTTACTCGAGGGGGAAGTCCTACGAGCAGTACTTC | CASSYSRGKSYEQYF
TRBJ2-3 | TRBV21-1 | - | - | TGTGCCAGCAGCGGACCCCATGTAGCGGGGGGGCTTGAAGATACGCAGTATTTT | CASSGPHVAGGLEDTQYF
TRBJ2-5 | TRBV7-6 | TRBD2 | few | TGTGCTAGCAGCTCGCAACCTTCTAGCGGGGGGAACCATATCAACCAAGAGACCCAGTACTTC | CASSSQPSSGGNHINQETQYF
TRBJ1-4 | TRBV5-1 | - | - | TGCGCCAGCAGCTGGTCCAAAGCAGCAACTAATGAAAAACTGTTTTTT | CASSWSKAATNEKLFF
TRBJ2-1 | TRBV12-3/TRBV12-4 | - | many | TGTGCCAGCAGTCAGGGATGGGGCGGTAGCTCCTACAATGAGCAGTTCTTC | CASSQGWGGSSYNEQFF
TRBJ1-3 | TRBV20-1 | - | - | TGCAGTGCTAGAGAAGAGGGGCTGGCTGGAAACACCATATATTTT | CSAREEGLAGNTIYF
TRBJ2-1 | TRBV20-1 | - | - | TGCAGTGCCATACTAGGCACGCGGGCAAATGAGCAGTTCTTC | CSAILGTRANEQFF
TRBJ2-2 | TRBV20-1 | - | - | TGCAGTGCTAGAGATCCCGGGGGAGGGAACACCGGGGAGCTGTTTTTT | CSARDPGGGNTGELFF
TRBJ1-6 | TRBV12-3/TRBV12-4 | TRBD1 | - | TGTGCCAGCAATATACATGGACAGGGGAATTCACCCCTCCACTTT | CASNIHGQGNSPLHF
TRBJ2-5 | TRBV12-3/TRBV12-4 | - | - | TGTGCCAGCAGGCGGGACTCTGAAGAGACCCAGTACTTC | CASRRDSEETQYF
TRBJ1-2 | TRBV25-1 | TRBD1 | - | TGTGCCAGCAGTGAATGGGGAGACAGGGTCTATGGCTACACCTTC | CASSEWGDRVYGYTF
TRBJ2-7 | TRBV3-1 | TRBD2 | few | TGTGCCAGCAGCCAAAGGGGACTACCCGAGCAGTACTTC | CASSQRGLPEQYF